The present T cell receptor beta chain was sequenced within a study of CD8+CD57+ T cells in acquired aplastic anemia. Genomic DNA served as template for TCR beta VDJ and CDR3 profiling. One entry per CDR3 protein results from TCRdb running MiXCR on the reads. The sample includes about 200,000 distinct CDR3 sequences, about half of them seen just once. The authors sequenced patients whose flow cytometry had shown CD8+CD57+ cell expansion. This clonotype was observed at least ten times. The CDR3 consists of 15 residues. The germline CDR1 and CDR2 sequences are SGHDT and YYEEEE. The ends lost 3 bases at V and 7 bases at J; junction bases unmatched: 7.

The gene calls are TRBV5-6 and TRBJ1-4, with 9 bases that match TRBD1. Specimen: sorted CD4+, CD8+, or CD8+CD57+ T cells (not recorded which) from PBMCs. This TCR derives from a human donor with aplastic anemia. The CDR3 sequence: CASSSQGAVGEKLFF. The CDR3 DNA follows: TGTGCCAGCAGCTCACAGGGGGCAGTGGGTGAAAAACTGTTTTTT. Using reference TRBV5-6 and TRBJ1-4 for the parts outside the CDR3, the full variable domain is DAGVTQSPTHLIKTRGQQVTLRCSPKSGHDTVSWYQQALGQGPQFIFQYYEEEERQRGNFPDRFSGHQFPNYSSELNVNALLLGDSALYLCASSSQGAVGEKLFFGSGTQLSVL.